A selection of T cell receptor beta chains follows, all from one sample in a study of blood T cell repertoires in COVID-19. Measured with immunoSEQ multiplex PCR; TCRdb has only the in-frame clones, and not every one. The table has 75,000 to 90,000 clones, more than 75% seen once. The sample consisted of peripheral blood. These receptors came from a man in his forties or fifties with active COVID-19. The CDR3 runs from the conserved cysteine through the conserved F or W. D genes are given only for firm matches. Clone size is not always given. Where it is, it says once, few, many or a class for expanded clones.

TRBD2 | TRBJ2-5 | NA | TRBV3-1/TRBV3-2 | CASSQKKRVAGGPETQYF | TGTGCCAGCAGCCAGAAGAAGCGAGTAGCGGGGGGGCCAGAGACCCAGTACTTC
TRBD2 | TRBJ2-1 | NA | TRBV5-1 | CASSLGPSGGPGEQFF | TGCGCCAGCAGCTTGGGGCCGAGCGGGGGGCCGGGTGAGCAGTTCTTC
TRBD2 | TRBJ2-7 | NA | TRBV2 | CASSERARLAGGPSQYF | TGTGCCAGCAGTGAACGGGCGAGACTAGCGGGAGGCCCTTCTCAGTACTTC
NA | TRBJ2-1 | NA | TRBV19 | CASSIDRGSEQFF | TGTGCCAGTAGTATAGATCGGGGAAGTGAGCAGTTCTTC
NA | TRBJ2-1 | once | TRBV27 | CASRIPGQYNEQFF | TGTGCCAGCAGGATACCAGGACAGTACAATGAGCAGTTCTTC
NA | TRBJ2-1 | NA | TRBV19 | CASTIRHRRQTPYNEQFF | TGTGCCAGTACCATAAGACACAGAAGACAGACGCCCTACAATGAGCAGTTCTTC
NA | TRBJ2-1 | NA | TRBV7-3 | CASSLTLSSEQFF | TGTGCCAGCAGCTTAACTTTGTCCAGTGAGCAGTTCTTC
TRBD1 | TRBJ1-4 | NA | TRBV7-4 | CASTRDRGQLCEKLFF | TGTGCCAGCACCCGGGACAGGGGGCAATTATGTGAAAAACTGTTTTTT
TRBD1 | TRBJ1-2 | NA | TRBV28 | CASSLSGQGDNYGYTF | TGTGCCAGCAGTTTATCGGGACAGGGTGATAACTATGGCTACACCTTC
TRBD2 | TRBJ2-1 | NA | TRBV7-2 | CASSYSGGYNEQFF | TGTGCCAGCAGCTATAGCGGGGGATACAATGAGCAGTTCTTC
NA | TRBJ2-3 | NA | TRBV5-4 | CASSLASGSRTDTQYF | TGTGCCAGCAGCTTAGCAAGCGGGTCCCGCACAGATACGCAGTATTTT
TRBD2 | TRBJ2-3 | NA | TRBV9 | CASSVAIAGGDTQYF | TGTGCCAGCAGCGTAGCTATAGCGGGGGGAGATACGCAGTATTTT
NA | TRBJ2-5 | NA | TRBV9 | CASSVLEGSRETQYF | TGTGCCAGCAGCGTATTGGAGGGAAGTCGAGAGACCCAGTACTTC
TRBD1 | TRBJ1-2 | few | TRBV29-1 | CSASGQGLYGYTF | TGCAGCGCGTCGGGACAGGGGCTCTATGGCTACACCTTC
NA | TRBJ1-1 | NA | TRBV5-1 | CASSLVNRVGAEAFF | TGCGCCAGCAGCTTGGTTAACAGGGTAGGGGCTGAAGCTTTCTTT
NA | TRBJ2-3 | few | TRBV28 | CASSFTQFADTQYF | TGTGCCAGCAGTTTTACTCAATTCGCAGATACGCAGTATTTT
TRBD1 | TRBJ1-6 | few | TRBV6-5 | CASLTGGRNSPLHF | TGTGCCAGTTTGACAGGGGGCCGTAATTCACCCCTCCACTTT
NA | TRBJ2-5 | NA | TRBV5-6 | CASSPDSQETQYF | TGTGCCAGCAGCCCGGACAGCCAAGAGACCCAGTACTTC
TRBD2 | TRBJ2-7 | NA | TRBV18 | CASSRREGQGEQYF | TGTGCCAGCTCACGGCGGGAGGGCCAGGGCGAGCAGTACTTC
TRBD1 | TRBJ1-5 | once | TRBV19 | CASSIGQGRNQPQHF | TGTGCCAGTAGTATAGGACAGGGGCGCAATCAGCCCCAGCATTTT
TRBD2 | TRBJ2-3 | NA | TRBV28 | CASLPSGENTDTQYF | TGTGCCAGCCTCCCTAGCGGGGAAAACACAGATACGCAGTATTTT
NA | TRBJ2-7 | NA | TRBV19 | CASRSTGSYEQYF | TGTGCCAGTCGATCCACAGGGAGCTACGAGCAGTACTTC
TRBD1 | TRBJ1-1 | NA | TRBV27 | CASSLTGFEHTEAFF | TGTGCCAGCAGTCTGACAGGGTTTGAGCACACTGAAGCTTTCTTT
NA | TRBJ1-1 | NA | TRBV5-4 | CASSSRTGDNTEAFF | TGTGCCAGCAGCTCTCGTACGGGGGACAACACTGAAGCTTTCTTT